This entry is about one T cell receptor (beta chain). Its cognate antigen is unknown. The sample originates from a study of long-term antiretroviral therapy in people with HIV. Study results and caveats: Post-ART samples showed increased diversity that remained below transplant donor control levels.

Sequencing relied on immunoSEQ assay v3.0, run at survey level. What sequencing targeted per sample was roughly 40,000-50,000 T-cell genomes. Measured with immunoSEQ multiplex PCR; TCRdb has only the in-frame clones, and not every one. In the table there are around 35,000 clones, 97% of which are singletons. The CDR3 is made up of 14 amino acids. Germline V CDR1 and CDR2: KGHSH, LQKENI. J lost 5 bases, V lost 3 bases, and 4 bases had no gene match. The chain joins TRBV18 to TRBJ2-7; 10 positions match TRBD1. The clonotype comes from a man aged 25 to 45 with HIV. The sample was unsorted PBMCs, taken 6.9 years after starting antiretroviral therapy. CDR3 sequence (DNA): TGTGCCAGCTCACCGGGACAGGGGCTGAACGAGCAGTACTTC. Amino acids: CASSPGQGLNEQYF.